The 21 T cell receptor beta chains presented below share a single source sample, sequenced in a study of shared clonotypes between healthy human individuals. TCRdb's table, derived via immunoSEQ multiplex PCR, lists solely in-frame clones and lacks some. The sample lists roughly 660,000 clones, 90% occurring once. The material sequenced was memory CD8+ T cells from PBMCs. Subset reported: CD45RO+ cells pooled with CCR7-negative TemRA cells. Every receptor here comes from a man between 18 and 35 years old in good health. Some clones in this sample may be carry-over from other donors' samples.

V usage is TRBV7-9 and J usage is TRBJ2-7; D possibly corresponds to TRBD2 (6 bases). Per germline, CDR1 SEHNR and CDR2 FQNEAQ (reference sequence). Trimming pared 5 bases from V and 7 bases from J, leaving 18 bases between. This CDR3 has 14 residues. CDR3 amino acids: CASSTPRGIREQYF. DNA of the CDR3: TGTGCCAGCAGCACCCCTCGCGGGATCCGAGAGCAGTACTTC.

The J gene is TRBJ2-5, the V gene TRBV19, with D perhaps matching TRBD1 (6 bases). V was pared by 5 bases and J by 4 bases, with 17 bases between. The germline V gene has CDR1 LNHDA and CDR2 SQIVND (reference sequence). CDR3 size: 15 residues. The CDR3 sequence: CASSGGGGTPETQYF. CDR3 bases: TGTGCCAGTAGTGGGGGCGGTGGGACCCCAGAGACCCAGTACTTC.

CDR3: CASSEVLAGQETQYF. Here the CDR3 DNA reads TGCGCCAGCAGTGAGGTCCTAGCGGGGCAAGAGACCCAGTACTTC. The chain employs TRBV10-2 and TRBJ2-5; 9 nucleotides align to TRBD2. J lost 2 bases, V lost 2 bases, and 3 bases had no gene match. Germline loops: CDR1 WSHSY, CDR2 SAAADI. This CDR3 region has 15 residues.

The CDR3 here is CSARAGAYEQYF. Here the CDR3 DNA reads TGCAGCGCTCGGGCAGGGGCCTACGAGCAGTACTTC. The chain carries TRBV29-1 and TRBJ2-7; D perhaps matches TRBD1 (6 bases). The CDR3 is made up of 12 amino acids. V shed 7 bases and J shed 2 bases, with 12 bases lying between them. From germline, CDR1 is SQVTM and CDR2 ANQGSEA.

This clone occurred once. CDR3 bases: TGTGCCAGCTCACCAATCACAGGGGGTGTATACGAGCAGTACTTC. Translating it yields CASSPITGGVYEQYF. The chain links TRBV18 to TRBJ2-7; TRBD1 aligns across 8 bases. Trimming removed 2 bases from V and 4 bases from J; junction bases left unmatched: 7. CDR3 length: 15 residues. CDR1 and CDR2 from the germline V gene are KGHSH and LQKENI.

This chain uses TRBV30 with TRBJ1-1, with D possibly matching TRBD1 (5 bases). Germline V gene sequence: CDR1 GTSNPN, CDR2 SVGIG (reference sequence). The CDR3 totals 12 residues. The V and J ends lost 4 bases and 1 base respectively, with 7 bases between them. The CDR3 DNA sequence: TGTGCCTGGACAGGGAAGAACACTGAAGCTTTCTTT. Protein: CAWTGKNTEAFF.

This clone appeared a single time. The genes are TRBV19 and TRBJ2-1; D is ambiguous. Germline V gene lookup returns CDR1 LNHDA and CDR2 SQIVND (reference sequence). Trimming took 0 bases from V and 5 from J, leaving 14 bases between them. The CDR3 has 16 amino acids. CDR3 sequence: CASSIEGILGNNEQFF. The CDR3, as DNA: TGTGCCAGTAGTATAGAAGGGATCCTTGGCAACAATGAGCAGTTCTTC.

This chain uses TRBV19 with TRBJ2-3; 8 bases align to TRBD2. This CDR3 spans 17 amino acids. V lost 0 bases and J lost 8; bases outside the gene matches: 13. Germline V lookup: CDR1 LNHDA, CDR2 SQIVND (reference sequence). The chain's CDR3 is CASSIDNMAGGRGTQYF. CDR3 DNA sequence: TGTGCCAGTAGTATAGATAACATGGCGGGAGGCCGTGGTACGCAGTATTTT.

This chain joins TRBV28 and TRBJ2-1; D perhaps matches TRBD2 (5 bases). Germline V gene data show CDR1 as MDHEN and CDR2 as SYDVKM. This CDR3 has 16 amino acids. Trimming pared 5 bases from V and 3 bases from J, leaving 17 bases between. CDR3 bases: TGTGCCAGCAGTCCTCCATCGGAGGCCCTCTACAATGAGCAGTTCTTC. Its protein product is CASSPPSEALYNEQFF.

CDR3 in DNA: TGTGCCAGCGGCCGTACATCGAAGGGGCCCTACGAGCAGTACTTC. Its translation is CASGRTSKGPYEQYF. The chain recombines TRBV25-1 with TRBJ2-7, with D perhaps TRBD1 (5 bases). The CDR3 is 15 amino acids. Trimming took 8 bases from V and 2 from J, leaving 19 bases between them. The germline V gene encodes CDR1 MGHDK and CDR2 SYGVNS.

V is TRBV6-5 and J is TRBJ2-7, with a possible D match to TRBD2 (7 bases). V was cut by 6 bases and J by 3 bases, with 15 bases left in between. The CDR3 extends over 14 amino acids. Germline V lookup: CDR1 MNHEY, CDR2 SVGAGI. The CDR3 region has the DNA TGTGCCAGCAGCGCTCGGGGGGCGAGCTACGAGCAGTACTTC. Translating it yields CASSARGASYEQYF.

This chain links TRBV7-9 with TRBJ2-5, with 8 bases matching TRBD1. This CDR3 comprises 16 residues. Germline V CDR1 and CDR2: SEHNR, FQNEAQ (reference sequence). With 5 bases clipped from V and 5 bases from J, the junction kept 13 bases outside the gene matches. The CDR3 here is CASSLGHRGIWETQYF. The CDR3 bases are TGTGCCAGCAGCCTAGGTCACAGGGGGATATGGGAGACCCAGTACTTC.

This clone was recorded only once. The V call is TRBV28, the J call TRBJ2-3; 8 bases match TRBD2. The V segment lost 3 bases and the J segment 0 bases; nucleotides outside the gene matches: 8. Looked up from germline, CDR1 is MDHEN and CDR2 is SYDVKM. This CDR3 has 17 residues. CDR3 sequence (DNA): TGTGCCAGCAGTTTTGAGCCGGGGGGGGAAAGCACAGATACGCAGTATTTT. Amino acid sequence: CASSFEPGGESTDTQYF.

J is TRBJ2-7 and V is TRBV30; D remains ambiguous. V lost 0 bases and J 3 bases, leaving 9 bases between the germline ends. The CDR3 has 13 amino acids. Germline V CDR1 and CDR2: GTSNPN, SVGIG (reference sequence). The CDR3: CAWSVHDGYEQYF. The CDR3 DNA follows: TGTGCCTGGAGTGTACACGACGGCTACGAGCAGTACTTC. The complete variable domain, with remaining parts taken from reference TRBV30 and TRBJ2-7, reads SQTIHQWPATLVQPVGSPLSLECTVEGTSNPNLYWYRQAAGRGLQLLFYSVGIGQISSEVPQNLSASRPQDRQFILSSKKLLLSDSGFYLCAWSVHDGYEQYFGPGTRLTVT.

The CDR3 sequence is CASSRAPGTGKSEQYF. CDR3 in DNA: TGTGCCAGCAGCCGAGCGCCTGGGACAGGGAAGTCCGAGCAGTACTTC. The rearrangement links TRBV7-8 to TRBJ2-7; TRBD1 agrees at 9 bases. The CDR3 is 16 residues long. V dropped 5 bases and J dropped 6; count of bases not matched to a gene: 14. In germline, CDR1 is SGHVS, CDR2 FQNEAQ.

This rearrangement joins TRBV6-5 to TRBJ2-3, with TRBD2 matching over 10 bases. The J segment lost 6 bases and the V segment lost 8 bases, leaving 11 bases of the junction unmatched. Germline CDR1 MNHEY, CDR2 SVGAGI. The length of the CDR3 is 15 residues. The chain's CDR3 is CASREELAGLDTQYF. CDR3 DNA sequence: TGTGCCAGCCGAGAAGAACTAGCGGGACTCGATACGCAGTATTTT.

This clone was found once. The V gene is TRBV11-2, the J gene TRBJ2-2, with unresolved D. This CDR3 has 13 amino acids. Deletions cut 6 bases from V and 1 base from J, with 6 bases between. Germline assignment: CDR1 SGHAT and CDR2 FQNNGV. The CDR3 protein is CASRSRNTGELFF. As DNA, the CDR3 is TGTGCCAGCAGATCCAGGAACACCGGGGAGCTGTTTTTT.

The gene calls are TRBV7-9 and TRBJ2-5; 11 bases line up with TRBD2. The CDR3 runs to 15 residues. CDR1 is SEHNR, CDR2 FQNEAQ, per germline (reference sequence). V lost 5 bases to trimming and J lost 4 bases; unmatched junction nucleotides: 6. The DNA for the CDR3 is TGTGCCAGCAGCCCCCTAGCGGGAGGTGCAGAGACCCAGTACTTC. This codes for CASSPLAGGAETQYF.

The chain carries TRBV28 and TRBJ1-1; D is unresolved. CDR3 length: 12 amino acids. Germline V lookup: CDR1 MDHEN, CDR2 SYDVKM. V was cut by 9 bases and J by 1 base, with 9 bases left in between. The chain's CDR3 is CASATRNTEAFF. CDR3 coding DNA: TGTGCCAGTGCGACCAGGAACACTGAAGCTTTCTTT.

This chain's CDR3 is CASSLVPGGEQYF. The DNA of the CDR3 is TGTGCCAGCAGCTTAGTGCCGGGGGGCGAGCAGTACTTC. The chain links TRBV11-2 to TRBJ2-7, with 7 bases fitting TRBD2. This CDR3 is built from 13 residues. The trim removed 1 base at V and 6 bases at J, leaving 3 bases unmatched. Germline loops: CDR1 SGHAT, CDR2 FQNNGV.

This clone appeared a single time. The CDR3 spells CSVGLAGYEQYF. The CDR3 nucleotides read TGCAGCGTTGGACTAGCGGGCTACGAGCAGTACTTC. The chain carries TRBV29-1 and TRBJ2-5; 10 nucleotides line up with TRBD2. Judging by the DNA end, TRBJ2-7 fits better; the J call may be wrong. Germline CDR1 is SQVTM and CDR2 is ANQGSEA. The CDR3 runs to 12 residues.